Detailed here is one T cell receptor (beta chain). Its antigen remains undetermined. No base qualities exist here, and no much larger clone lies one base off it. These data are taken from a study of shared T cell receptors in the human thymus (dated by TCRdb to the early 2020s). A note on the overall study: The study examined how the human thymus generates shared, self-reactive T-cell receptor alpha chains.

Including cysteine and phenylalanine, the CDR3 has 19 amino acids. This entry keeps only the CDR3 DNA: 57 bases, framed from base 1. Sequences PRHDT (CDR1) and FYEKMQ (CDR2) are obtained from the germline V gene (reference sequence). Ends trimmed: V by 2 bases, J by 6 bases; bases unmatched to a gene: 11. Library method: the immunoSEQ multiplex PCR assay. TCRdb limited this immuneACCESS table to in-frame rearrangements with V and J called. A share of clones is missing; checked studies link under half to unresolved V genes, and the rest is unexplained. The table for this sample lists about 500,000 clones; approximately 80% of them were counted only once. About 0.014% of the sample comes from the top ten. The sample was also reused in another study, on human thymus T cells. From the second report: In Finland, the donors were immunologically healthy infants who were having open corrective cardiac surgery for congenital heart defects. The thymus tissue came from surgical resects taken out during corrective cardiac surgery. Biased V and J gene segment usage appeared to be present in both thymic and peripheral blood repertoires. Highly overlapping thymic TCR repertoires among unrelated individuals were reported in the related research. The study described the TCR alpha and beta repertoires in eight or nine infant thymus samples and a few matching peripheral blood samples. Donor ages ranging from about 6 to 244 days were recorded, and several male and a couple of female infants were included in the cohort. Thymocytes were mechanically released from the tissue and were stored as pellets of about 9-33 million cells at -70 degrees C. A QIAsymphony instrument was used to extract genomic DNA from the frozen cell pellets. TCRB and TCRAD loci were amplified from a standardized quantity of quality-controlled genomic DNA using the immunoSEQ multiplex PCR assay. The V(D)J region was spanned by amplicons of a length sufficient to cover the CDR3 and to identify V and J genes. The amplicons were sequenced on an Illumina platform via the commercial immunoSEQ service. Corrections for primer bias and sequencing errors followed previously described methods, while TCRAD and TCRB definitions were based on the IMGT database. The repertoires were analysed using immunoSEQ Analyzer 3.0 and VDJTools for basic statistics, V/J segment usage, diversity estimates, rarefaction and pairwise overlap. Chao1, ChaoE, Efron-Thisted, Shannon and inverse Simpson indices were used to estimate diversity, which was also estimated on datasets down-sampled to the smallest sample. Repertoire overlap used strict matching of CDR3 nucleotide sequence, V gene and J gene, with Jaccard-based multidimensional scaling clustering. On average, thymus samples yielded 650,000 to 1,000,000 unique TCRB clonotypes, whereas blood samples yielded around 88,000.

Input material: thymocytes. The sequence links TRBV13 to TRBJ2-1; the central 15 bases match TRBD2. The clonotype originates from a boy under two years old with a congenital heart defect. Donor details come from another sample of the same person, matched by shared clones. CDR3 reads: CASSLRGGTSGRSCNEQFF. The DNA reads TGTGCCAGCAGCTTAAGGGGTGGGACTAGCGGGAGGTCGTGCAATGAGCAGTTCTTC.